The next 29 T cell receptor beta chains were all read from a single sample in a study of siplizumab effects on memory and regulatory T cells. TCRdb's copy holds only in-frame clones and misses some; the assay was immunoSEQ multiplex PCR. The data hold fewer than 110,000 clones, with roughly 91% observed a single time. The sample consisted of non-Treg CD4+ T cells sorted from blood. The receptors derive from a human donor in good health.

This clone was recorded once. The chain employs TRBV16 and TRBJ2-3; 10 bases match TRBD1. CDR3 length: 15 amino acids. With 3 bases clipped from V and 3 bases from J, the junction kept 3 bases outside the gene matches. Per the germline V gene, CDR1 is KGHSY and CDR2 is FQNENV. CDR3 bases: TGTGCCAGCAGCCAGGACAGGGGGAGGACAGATACGCAGTATTTT. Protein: CASSQDRGRTDTQYF. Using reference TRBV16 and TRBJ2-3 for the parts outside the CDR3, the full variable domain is GEEVAQTPKHLVRGEGQKAKLYCAPIKGHSYVFWYQQVLKNEFKFLISFQNENVFDETGMPKERFSAKCLPNSPCSLEIQATKLEDSAVYFCASSQDRGRTDTQYFGPGTRLTVL.

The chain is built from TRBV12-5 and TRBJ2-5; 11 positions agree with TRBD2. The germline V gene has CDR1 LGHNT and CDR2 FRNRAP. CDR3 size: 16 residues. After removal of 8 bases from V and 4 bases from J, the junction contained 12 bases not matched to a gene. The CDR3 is CASRLAGGGGGETQYF. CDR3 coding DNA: TGTGCTAGTCGCCTAGCGGGAGGCGGGGGGGGAGAGACCCAGTACTTC.

The CDR3 here is CAVVRDSNQPQHF. CDR3 coding DNA: TGTGCCGTAGTCAGGGATAGCAATCAGCCCCAGCATTTT. The gene calls are TRBV7-2 and TRBJ1-5, with D possibly being TRBD1 (5 bases). The CDR3 extends over 13 amino acids. The V gene lost 11 bases and the J gene lost 0 bases, with 11 bases spanning the gap. Germline CDR1 and CDR2: SGHTA and FQGNSA. Variable domain in full (rest from reference TRBV7-2 and TRBJ1-5): GAGVSQSPSNKVTEKGKDVELRCDPISGHTALYWYRQSLGQGLEFLIYFQGNSAPDKSGLPSDRFSAERTGGSVSTLTIQRTQQEDSAVYLCAVVRDSNQPQHFGDGTRLSIL.

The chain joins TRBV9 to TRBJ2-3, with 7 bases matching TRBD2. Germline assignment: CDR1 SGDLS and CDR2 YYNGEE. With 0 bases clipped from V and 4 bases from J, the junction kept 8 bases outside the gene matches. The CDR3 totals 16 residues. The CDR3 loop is CASSVGPAGRSDTQYF. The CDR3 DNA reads TGTGCCAGCAGCGTAGGGCCAGCGGGAAGATCAGATACGCAGTATTTT. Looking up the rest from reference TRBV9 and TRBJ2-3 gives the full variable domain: DSGVTQTPKHLITATGQRVTLRCSPRSGDLSVYWYQQSLDQGLQFLIQYYNGEERAKGNILERFSAQQFPDLHSELNLSSLELGDSALYFCASSVGPAGRSDTQYFGPGTRLTVL.

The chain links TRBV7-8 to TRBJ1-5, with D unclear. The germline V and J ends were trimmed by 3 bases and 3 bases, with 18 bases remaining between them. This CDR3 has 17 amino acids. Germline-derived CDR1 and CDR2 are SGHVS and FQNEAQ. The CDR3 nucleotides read TGTGCCAGCAGCTTTCTAGTATCCAGCCCTTTCAATCAGCCCCAGCATTTT. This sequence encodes CASSFLVSSPFNQPQHF.

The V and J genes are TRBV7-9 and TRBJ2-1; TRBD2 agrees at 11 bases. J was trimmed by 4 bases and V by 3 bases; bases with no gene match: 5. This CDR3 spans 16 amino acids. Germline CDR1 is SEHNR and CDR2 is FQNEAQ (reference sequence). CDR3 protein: CASSFRGTSGYNEQFF. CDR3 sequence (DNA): TGTGCCAGCAGCTTCCGCGGGACTAGCGGATACAATGAGCAGTTCTTC.

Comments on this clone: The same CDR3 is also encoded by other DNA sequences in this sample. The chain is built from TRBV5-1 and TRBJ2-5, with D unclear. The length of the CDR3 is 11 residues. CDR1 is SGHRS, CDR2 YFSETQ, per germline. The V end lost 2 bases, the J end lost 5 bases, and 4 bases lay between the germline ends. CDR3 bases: TGCGCCAGCAGCTTCGGGGAGACCCAGTACTTC. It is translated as CASSFGETQYF.

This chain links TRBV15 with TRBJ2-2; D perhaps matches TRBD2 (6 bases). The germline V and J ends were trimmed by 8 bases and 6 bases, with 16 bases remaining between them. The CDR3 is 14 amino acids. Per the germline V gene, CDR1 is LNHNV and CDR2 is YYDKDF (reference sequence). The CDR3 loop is CATGEAREAGELFF. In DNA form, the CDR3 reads TGTGCCACCGGGGAGGCGAGGGAGGCCGGGGAGCTGTTTTTT.

CDR3 DNA: TGTGCCAGCAGTGACTCGACAGGGAGTAACACTGAAGCTTTCTTT. Its protein product is CASSDSTGSNTEAFF. The chain uses TRBV6-4 and TRBJ1-1, with 7 positions matching TRBD1. The CDR3 is 15 residues long. The V gene end was trimmed by 0 bases and the J gene end by 2 bases; junction bases not matched to a gene: 3. CDR1 and CDR2 from the germline V gene are MRHNA and SNTAGT.

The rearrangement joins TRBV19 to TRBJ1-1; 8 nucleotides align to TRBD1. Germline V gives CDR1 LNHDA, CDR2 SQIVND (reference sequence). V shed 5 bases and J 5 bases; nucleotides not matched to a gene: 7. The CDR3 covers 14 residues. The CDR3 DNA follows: TGTGCCAGTAGTCCCAGGACAGGGATGACTGAAGCTTTCTTT. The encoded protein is CASSPRTGMTEAFF.

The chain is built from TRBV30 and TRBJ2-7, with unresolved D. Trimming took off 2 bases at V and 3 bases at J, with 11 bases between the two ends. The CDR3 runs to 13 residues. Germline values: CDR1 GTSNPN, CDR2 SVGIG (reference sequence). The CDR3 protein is CAWSLRDRYEQYF. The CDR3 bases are TGTGCCTGGAGTCTTCGAGATCGCTACGAGCAGTACTTC.

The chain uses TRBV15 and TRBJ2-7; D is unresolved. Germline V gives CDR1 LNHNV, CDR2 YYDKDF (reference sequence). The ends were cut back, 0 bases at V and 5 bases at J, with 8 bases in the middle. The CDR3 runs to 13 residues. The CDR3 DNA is TGTGCCACCAGCAGAGATGGTATCGACGAGCAGTACTTC. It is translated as CATSRDGIDEQYF.

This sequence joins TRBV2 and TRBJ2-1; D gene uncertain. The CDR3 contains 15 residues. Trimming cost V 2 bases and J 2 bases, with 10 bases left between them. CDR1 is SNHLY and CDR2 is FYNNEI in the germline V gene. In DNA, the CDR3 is TGTGCCAGCAGTGAAAGCACATCCCCCTACAATGAGCAGTTCTTC. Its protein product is CASSESTSPYNEQFF.

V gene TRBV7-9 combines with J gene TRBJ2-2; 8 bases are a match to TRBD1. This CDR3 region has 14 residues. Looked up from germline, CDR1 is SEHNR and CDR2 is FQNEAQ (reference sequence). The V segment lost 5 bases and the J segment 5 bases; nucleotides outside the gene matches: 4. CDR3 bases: TGTGCCAGCAGCCTACAGGGGGAGACCGGGGAGCTGTTTTTT. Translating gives CASSLQGETGELFF. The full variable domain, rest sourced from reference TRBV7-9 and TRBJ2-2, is DTGVSQNPRHKITKRGQNVTFRCDPISEHNRLYWYRQTLGQGPEFLTYFQNEAQLEKSRLLSDRFSAERPKGSFSTLEIQRTEQGDSAMYLCASSLQGETGELFFGEGSRLTVL.

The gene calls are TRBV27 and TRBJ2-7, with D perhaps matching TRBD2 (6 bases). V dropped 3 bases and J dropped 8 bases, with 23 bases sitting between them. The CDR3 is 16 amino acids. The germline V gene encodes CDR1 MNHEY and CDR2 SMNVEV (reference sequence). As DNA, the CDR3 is TGTGCCAGCAGTTTTGGTATCCTAGCGTCGACCTGGAAGCAGTACTTC. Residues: CASSFGILASTWKQYF.

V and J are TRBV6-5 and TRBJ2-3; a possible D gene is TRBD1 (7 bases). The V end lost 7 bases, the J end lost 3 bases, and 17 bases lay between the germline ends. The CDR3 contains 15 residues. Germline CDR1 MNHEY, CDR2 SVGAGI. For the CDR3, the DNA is TGTGCCAGCACAGTCACCAGGGGGAGGACAGATACGCAGTATTTT. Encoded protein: CASTVTRGRTDTQYF.

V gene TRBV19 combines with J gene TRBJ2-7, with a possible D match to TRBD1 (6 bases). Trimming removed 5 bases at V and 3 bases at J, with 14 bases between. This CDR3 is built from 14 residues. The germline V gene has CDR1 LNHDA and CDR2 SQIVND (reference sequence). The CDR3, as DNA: TGTGCCAGTAGTCCTGGGACATTCCGCTACGAGCAGTACTTC. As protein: CASSPGTFRYEQYF. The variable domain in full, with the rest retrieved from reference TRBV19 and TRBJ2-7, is DGGITQSPKYLFRKEGQNVTLSCEQNLNHDAMYWYRQDPGQGLRLIYYSQIVNDFQKGDIAEGYSVSREKKESFPLTVTSAQKNPTAFYLCASSPGTFRYEQYFGPGTRLTVT.

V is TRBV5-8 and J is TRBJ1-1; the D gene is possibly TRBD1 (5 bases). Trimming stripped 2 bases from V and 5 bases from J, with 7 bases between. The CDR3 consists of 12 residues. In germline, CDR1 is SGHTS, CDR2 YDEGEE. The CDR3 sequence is CASSLGVTEAFF. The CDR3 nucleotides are TGTGCCAGCAGCTTAGGGGTTACTGAAGCTTTCTTT. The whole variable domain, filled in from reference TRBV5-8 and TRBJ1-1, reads EAGVTQSPTHLIKTRGQQATLRCSPISGHTSVYWYQQALGLGLQFLLWYDEGEERNRGNFPPRFSGRQFPNYSSELNVNALELEDSALYLCASSLGVTEAFFGQGTRLTVV.

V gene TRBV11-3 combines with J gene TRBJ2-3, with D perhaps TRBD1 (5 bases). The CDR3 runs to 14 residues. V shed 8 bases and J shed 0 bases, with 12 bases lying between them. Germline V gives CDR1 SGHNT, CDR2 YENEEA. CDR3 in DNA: TGTGCCAGCCGCCCAGGGCCTAGCACAGATACGCAGTATTTT. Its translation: CASRPGPSTDTQYF.

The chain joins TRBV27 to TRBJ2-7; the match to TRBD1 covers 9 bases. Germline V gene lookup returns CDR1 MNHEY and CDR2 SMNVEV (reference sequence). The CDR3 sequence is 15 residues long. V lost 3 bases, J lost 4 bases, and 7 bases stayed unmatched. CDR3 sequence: CASSFLMGQGYEQYF. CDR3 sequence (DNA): TGTGCCAGCAGTTTTCTAATGGGACAGGGTTACGAGCAGTACTTC.

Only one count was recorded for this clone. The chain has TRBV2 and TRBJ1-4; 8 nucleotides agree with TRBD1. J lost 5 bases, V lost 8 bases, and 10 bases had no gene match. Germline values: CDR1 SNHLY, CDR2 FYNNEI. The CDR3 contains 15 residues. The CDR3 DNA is TGTGCCAGCCGACCTCCCGGGACAGGAAATGAAAAACTGTTTTTT. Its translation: CASRPPGTGNEKLFF. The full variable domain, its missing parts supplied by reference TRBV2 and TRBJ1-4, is EPEVTQTPSHQVTQMGQEVILRCVPISNHLYFYWYRQILGQKVEFLVSFYNNEISEKSEIFDDQFSVERPDGSNFTLKIRSTKLEDSAMYFCASRPPGTGNEKLFFGSGTQLSVL.

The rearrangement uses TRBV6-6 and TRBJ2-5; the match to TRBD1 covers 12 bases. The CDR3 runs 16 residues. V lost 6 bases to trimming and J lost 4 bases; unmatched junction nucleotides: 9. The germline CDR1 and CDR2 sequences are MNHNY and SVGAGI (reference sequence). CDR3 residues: CASSPHSGQGAETQYF. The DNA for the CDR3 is TGTGCCAGCAGCCCACACTCGGGACAGGGGGCAGAGACCCAGTACTTC.

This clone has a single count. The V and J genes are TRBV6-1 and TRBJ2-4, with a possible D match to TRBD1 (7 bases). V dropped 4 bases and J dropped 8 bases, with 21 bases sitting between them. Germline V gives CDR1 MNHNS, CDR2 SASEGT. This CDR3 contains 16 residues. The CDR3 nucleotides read TGTGCCAGCAGTGGAGCGAGCTTGGCAGGGGGGCACATTCAGTACTTC. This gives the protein CASSGASLAGGHIQYF.

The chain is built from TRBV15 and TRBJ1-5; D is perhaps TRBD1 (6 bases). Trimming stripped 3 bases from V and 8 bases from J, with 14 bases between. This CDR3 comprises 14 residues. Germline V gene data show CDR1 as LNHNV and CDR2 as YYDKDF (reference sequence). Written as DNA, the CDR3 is TGTGCCACCAGCAGTTCCGGGGGCAAAGAGCCCCAGCATTTT. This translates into CATSSSGGKEPQHF. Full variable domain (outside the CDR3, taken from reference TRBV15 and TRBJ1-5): DAMVIQNPRYQVTQFGKPVTLSCSQTLNHNVMYWYQQKSSQAPKLLFHYYDKDFNNEADTPDNFQSRRPNTSFCFLDIRSPGLGDTAMYLCATSSSGGKEPQHFGDGTRLSIL.

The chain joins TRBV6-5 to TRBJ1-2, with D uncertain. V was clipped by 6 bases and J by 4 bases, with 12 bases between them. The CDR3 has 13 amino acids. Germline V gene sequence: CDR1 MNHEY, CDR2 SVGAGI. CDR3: CASSRDTSYGYTF. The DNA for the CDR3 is TGTGCCAGCAGCCGTGACACGAGCTATGGCTACACCTTC.

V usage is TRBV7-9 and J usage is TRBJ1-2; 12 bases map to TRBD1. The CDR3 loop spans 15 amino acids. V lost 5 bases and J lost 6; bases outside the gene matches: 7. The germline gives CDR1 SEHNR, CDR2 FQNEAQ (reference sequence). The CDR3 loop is CASSVEGQGAHGYTF. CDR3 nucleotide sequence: TGTGCCAGCAGCGTTGAGGGACAGGGGGCCCATGGCTACACCTTC.

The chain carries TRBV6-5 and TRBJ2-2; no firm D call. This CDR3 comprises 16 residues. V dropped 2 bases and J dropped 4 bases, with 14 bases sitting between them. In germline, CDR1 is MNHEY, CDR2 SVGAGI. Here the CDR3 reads CASSYLLRQRTGELFF. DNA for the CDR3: TGTGCCAGCAGTTACCTTCTCCGGCAGCGCACCGGGGAGCTGTTTTTT.

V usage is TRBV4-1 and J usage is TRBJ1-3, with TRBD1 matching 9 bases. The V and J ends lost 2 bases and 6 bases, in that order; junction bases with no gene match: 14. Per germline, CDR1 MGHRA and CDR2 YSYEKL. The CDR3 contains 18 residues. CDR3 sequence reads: CASSQSPHGQGKANTIYF. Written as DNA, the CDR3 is TGCGCCAGCAGCCAATCCCCCCACGGACAGGGGAAAGCAAACACCATATATTTT.

The CDR3 spells CASSFIGELFF. In nucleotides, the CDR3 is TGTGCCAGCAGCTTTATCGGGGAGCTGTTTTTT. The chain carries TRBV7-9 and TRBJ2-2; D not resolved. In germline, CDR1 is SEHNR, CDR2 FQNEAQ (reference sequence). The CDR3 has 11 residues. V lost 3 bases and J lost 7, with 3 bases in between.